What follows describes a single T cell receptor beta chain. TCRdb's table, derived via immunoSEQ multiplex PCR, lists solely in-frame clones and lacks some. Of 250,000 to 350,000 clones listed, approximately 76% are singletons. The V end lost 1 base, the J end lost 3 bases, and 10 bases lay between the germline ends. Per the germline V gene, CDR1 is SQVTM and CDR2 is ANQGSEA. The CDR3 runs 14 residues. This entry belongs to a study of cytotoxic CD8 clonotypes in ibrutinib-treated CLL. The receptor was isolated from a human donor with chronic lymphocytic leukemia. The chain employs TRBV29-1 and TRBJ2-1, with D tentatively TRBD2 (6 bases). This material consisted of PBMCs, taken at disease progression, from a patient treated with ibrutinib. The CDR3 coding sequence is TGCAGCGTTGAAGGGAGGGGAAGCTACAATGAGCAGTTCTTC. Translated, it gives CSVEGRGSYNEQFF.